Shown below are 13 T cell receptor beta chains from a single sample sequenced in a study of beta chain features in type 1 diabetes. Regarding the study as a whole: People with Type 1 diabetes carried modestly yet significantly shorter TCRB CDR3s in all four CD4+ subsets.

The isolated RNA, all of it, was reverse transcribed, so expressed TCRB transcripts were what got sequenced. TCRdb's copy holds only in-frame clones and misses some; the assay was immunoSEQ multiplex PCR. The data contain 550,000 to 850,000 clones, around 15% of them singletons. Their antigens are not known. Sequencing was carried out using naive CD4+ T cells from blood. Source of these receptors: a man aged 18 to 29 with type 1 diabetes.

There are a few counts of this clone. The DNA of the CDR3 is TGTGCCAGCAGTCAAAACGGGGGGACAGTCACAGATACGCAGTATTTT. It translates to CASSQNGGTVTDTQYF. The rearrangement joins TRBV5-4 to TRBJ2-3; D may be TRBD1 or TRBD2 (7 bases each). The germline V gene encodes CDR1 SGHNT and CDR2 YYREEE (reference sequence). CDR3 length equals 16 residues. Between the trimmed V and J ends, which lost 5 bases and 2 bases, there was a span of 18 bases.

The chain has TRBV7-9 and TRBJ2-1; 8 bases are shared with TRBD2. V lost 3 bases and J lost 1; bases outside the gene matches: 5. Germline CDR1 and CDR2: SEHNR and FQNEAQ (reference sequence). This CDR3 comprises 16 residues. The CDR3 loop is CASSFRAGGSYNEQFF. The CDR3 nucleotides read TGTGCCAGCAGCTTCCGGGCGGGGGGATCCTACAATGAGCAGTTCTTC.

V and J are TRBV4-2 and TRBJ1-4, with 7 bases matching TRBD1. J was trimmed by 3 bases and V by 4 bases; bases with no gene match: 2. The CDR3 is made up of 14 amino acids. The V gene's germline CDR1 is LGHNA and CDR2 YNFKEQ. The CDR3 bases are TGTGCCAGCAGCCCGGGACAGCCTAATGAAAAACTGTTTTTT. It translates to CASSPGQPNEKLFF.

The chain has TRBV1 and TRBJ2-5; the D call TRBD2 from the table was never checked on the DNA. TRBV1 is deemed a pseudogene. This CDR3 has 16 amino acids. CDR3 sequence: CTSSPTAGGGQETQYF. The CDR3 nucleotides read TGCACCAGCAGCCCCACCGCGGGGGGGGGCCAAGAGACCCAGTACTTC.

The chain couples TRBV18 to TRBJ2-1, with D possibly matching TRBD2 (6 bases). The CDR3 consists of 13 residues. In germline, CDR1 is KGHSH, CDR2 LQKENI. Between the trimmed V and J ends, which lost 3 bases and 9 bases, there was a span of 12 bases. CDR3 DNA sequence: TGTGCCAGCTCACCCCCTAGCGTGATTGAGCAGTTCTTC. This gives the protein CASSPPSVIEQFF.

This clone has more than one count but fewer than ten. The chain joins TRBV6-5 to TRBJ2-7; the D is unclear. CDR1 MNHEY and CDR2 SVGAGI come from the germline V gene. V was shortened by 6 bases and J by 0 bases, with 6 bases between the two germline ends. CDR3 length: 12 residues. CDR3 coding DNA: TGTGCCAGCAGCAAGACCTCCTACGAGCAGTACTTC. Translated, it gives CASSKTSYEQYF.

This rearrangement joins TRBV7-9 to TRBJ1-2, with D uncertain. The CDR3 loop spans 15 amino acids. V was clipped by 5 bases and J by 0 bases, with 13 bases between them. The germline V gene has CDR1 SEHNR and CDR2 FQNEAQ (reference sequence). CDR3 bases: TGTGCCAGCAGCCCAGAAGCAGCTACTAACTATGGCTACACCTTC. It yields the protein CASSPEAATNYGYTF.

The chain has TRBV10-3 and TRBJ1-4, with unresolved D. With 3 bases removed from V and 4 bases from J, the gap between germline ends came to 3 bases. The CDR3 totals 12 residues. Germline V gene lookup returns CDR1 ENHRY and CDR2 SYGVKD. This CDR3 reads CAISDYNEKLFF. DNA of the CDR3: TGTGCCATCAGTGACTATAATGAAAAACTGTTTTTT.

This clone was seen more than once but under ten times. One end of the junction does not line up with germline, which may come from a read error. The gene calls are TRBV5-4 and TRBJ2-2; D is perhaps TRBD1 (5 bases). Germline V gives CDR1 SGHNT, CDR2 YYREEE (reference sequence). This CDR3 has 15 residues. The CDR3 bases are TGTGCCAGCAGTTTGGATACAGGGAACACCGGGGAGCTGTTTTTT. Translating gives CASSLDTGNTGELFF.

The chain joins TRBV30 to TRBJ1-1; no clear D gene. The length of the CDR3 is 13 residues. Trimming removed 3 bases from V and 5 bases from J, with 13 bases in between. Germline V gene lookup returns CDR1 GTSNPN and CDR2 SVGIG (reference sequence). The CDR3 spells CAWRGDTVTEAFF. The CDR3 coding sequence is TGTGCCTGGAGGGGAGATACCGTGACTGAAGCTTTCTTT. Combining the CDR3 with reference TRBV30 and TRBJ1-1 gives the whole variable domain SQTIHQWPATLVQPVGSPLSLECTVEGTSNPNLYWYRQAAGRGLQLLFYSVGIGQISSEVPQNLSASRPQDRQFILSSKKLLLSDSGFYLCAWRGDTVTEAFFGQGTRLTVV.

The V gene is TRBV6-5, the J gene TRBJ2-7; 7 nucleotides match TRBD1. Germline CDR1 MNHEY, CDR2 SVGAGI. Losses at the gene ends were 4 bases for V and 2 bases for J; bases not matched to a gene: 5. The CDR3 spans 14 residues. The CDR3 DNA is TGTGCCAGCAGTTCATGGACAGGCGCCTACGAGCAGTACTTC. Amino acid sequence: CASSSWTGAYEQYF.

The chain has TRBV27 and TRBJ2-7; D is possibly TRBD1 or TRBD2 (5 bases each). Germline V gene lookup returns CDR1 MNHEY and CDR2 SMNVEV (reference sequence). The V and J ends lost 3 bases and 3 bases respectively, with 12 bases between them. The CDR3 loop spans 14 amino acids. CDR3 sequence (DNA): TGTGCCAGCAGTTTGGGACGGTGGGACTACGAGCAGTACTTC. Translated: CASSLGRWDYEQYF.

This clone was observed a few times. This chain joins TRBV9 and TRBJ1-1; D is ambiguous. CDR3 length equals 14 residues. CDR1 and CDR2 from the germline V gene are SGDLS and YYNGEE. The V and J ends lost 0 bases and 7 bases respectively, with 13 bases between them. This chain's CDR3 is CASSVGVLRDEAFF. The DNA for the CDR3 is TGTGCCAGCAGCGTAGGGGTCCTTCGGGATGAAGCTTTCTTT.